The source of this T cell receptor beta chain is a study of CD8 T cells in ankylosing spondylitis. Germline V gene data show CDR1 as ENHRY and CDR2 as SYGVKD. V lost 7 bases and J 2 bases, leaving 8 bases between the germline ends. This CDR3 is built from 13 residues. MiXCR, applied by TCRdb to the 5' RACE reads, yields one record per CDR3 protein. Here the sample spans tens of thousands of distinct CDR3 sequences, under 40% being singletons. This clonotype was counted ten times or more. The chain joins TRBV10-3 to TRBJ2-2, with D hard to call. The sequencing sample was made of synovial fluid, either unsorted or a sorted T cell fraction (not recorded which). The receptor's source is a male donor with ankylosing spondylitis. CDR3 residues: CAITRENTGELFF. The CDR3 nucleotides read TGTGCCATCACTAGGGAAAACACCGGGGAGCTGTTTTTT.